This T cell receptor (beta chain) was recorded in a study of blood T cell repertoires in COVID-19. V was clipped by 5 bases and J by 3 bases, with 13 bases between them. The CDR3 contains 14 residues. In germline, CDR1 is MDHEN, CDR2 SYDVKM. Only in-frame clones appear in the TCRdb table, and some are missing; sequencing was by immunoSEQ multiplex PCR. The sample lists 330,000 or so clones; about 90% were seen once. Material for sequencing was PBMCs or T cells enriched from blood (not recorded which). The clonotype originates from a woman aged 30 to 39 who had been exposed to COVID-19. The V call is TRBV28, the J call TRBJ1-2; the D gene is possibly TRBD1 (6 bases). For the CDR3, the DNA is TGTGCCAGCAGTGCTTCAGGGGTGTACTATGGCTACACCTTC. Translation gives CASSASGVYYGYTF.